This T cell receptor (beta chain) appears in the sequencing data of a study of blood T cell repertoires in COVID-19. Study summary: In each case, the material was cDNA or gDNA derived from T cells, B-cell-depleted T cells, or PBMCs.

TCRdb's copy holds only in-frame clones and misses some; the assay was immunoSEQ multiplex PCR. The profile shows 350,000 to 400,000 clones, nearly 90% of them singletons. The length of the CDR3 is 13 residues. Germline CDR1 reads SGHRS; CDR2 reads YFSETQ. Trimming removed 6 bases at V and 2 bases at J, with 11 bases between. This clone was picked up one time. The sequence was obtained from a man between 18 and 29 years old with active or convalescent COVID-19. The sequenced sample was peripheral blood. J is TRBJ1-1 and V is TRBV5-1; D uncertain. CDR3 in amino acids: CASKVLVNTEAFF. The CDR3 nucleotides read TGCGCCAGCAAAGTGTTAGTAAACACTGAAGCTTTCTTT.